This is a list of T cell receptor beta chains from one sample in a study of blood T cells in healthy people across ages. TCRdb itself ran the 5' RACE reads through MiXCR, one entry per CDR3 protein. The table shows under 850,000 distinct CDR3 sequences, with approximately 35% occurring only once. The specimen sequenced was blood. The receptors come from a man aged 18-30 years in good health. CDR3s include the opening cysteine and the closing phenylalanine or tryptophan. D genes are given only for firm matches. Clone size is shown for a subset of rows, as once, few, many or a class of expanded clone.

D: TRBD2; V: TRBV20-1; size: many; CDR3: CSARDPQRGTADTQYF
D: .; V: TRBV7-2; size: few; CDR3: CASSFLGLPQHF
D: .; V: TRBV6-1; size: .; CDR3: CASTWGQETRYF
D: .; V: TRBV4-3; size: .; CDR3: CASSQDYRNPSYF
D: .; V: TRBV4-3; size: .; CDR3: CASSQVTLNEQFF
D: TRBD1; V: TRBV18; size: .; CDR3: CASSPTGDEQYF
D: TRBD2; V: TRBV7-6; size: many; CDR3: CASSLASGALATSTDTQYF
D: TRBD1; V: TRBV3-1; size: few; CDR3: CASSQISGRTGDDYGYTF
D: .; V: TRBV6-2/TRBV6-3; size: .; CDR3: CASSPRRGSEKLFF
D: .; V: TRBV2; size: .; CDR3: CASLDLGTGAFF
D: .; V: TRBV7-7; size: many; CDR3: CASSAESGAFAETQYF
D: .; V: TRBV7-9; size: many; CDR3: CASSPSHEQYF
D: TRBD1; V: TRBV5-1; size: few; CDR3: CASSTIPGTGGINEQFF
D: TRBD2; V: TRBV20-1; size: .; CDR3: CSAPDGGESTDTRYF
D: .; V: TRBV12-3/TRBV12-4; size: .; CDR3: CASSTGHFQPQHF
D: TRBD1; V: TRBV2; size: .; CDR3: CASRGDRARNEKLFF
D: .; V: TRBV20-1; size: many; CDR3: CSARDGGNYGYTF
D: .; V: TRBV15; size: .; CDR3: CATSRDLMGADTEAFF
D: .; V: TRBV12-3/TRBV12-4; size: few; CDR3: CASGSSGHRYGYTF
D: TRBD1; V: TRBV6-1; size: .; CDR3: CASSEGGTAFNQPQHF
D: TRBD2; V: TRBV6-6; size: .; CDR3: CASSRLTLAGGHKEQFF
D: .; V: TRBV20-1; size: .; CDR3: CSARGRGEYGEQYF
D: .; V: TRBV29-1; size: few; CDR3: CSVHLWVGNTEAFF
D: TRBD2; V: TRBV4-1; size: .; CDR3: CASSQDGASGRSETQYF
D: .; V: TRBV28; size: once; CDR3: CASSFQQGGPNEKLFF
D: .; V: TRBV12-3/TRBV12-4; size: .; CDR3: CASSLALNEQYF
D: .; V: TRBV3-1; size: .; CDR3: CASSQNGTTIYF
D: TRBD1; V: TRBV13; size: few; CDR3: CASSFRLGQGDRGYTF
D: TRBD2; V: TRBV20-1; size: .; CDR3: CSAGRETSGGGWNEQFF
D: TRBD2; V: TRBV28; size: few; CDR3: CASSPRLAGMQYF
D: .; V: TRBV2; size: .; CDR3: CASRVALNSPLHF
D: .; V: TRBV6-4; size: .; CDR3: CASSAGTNTDTQYF